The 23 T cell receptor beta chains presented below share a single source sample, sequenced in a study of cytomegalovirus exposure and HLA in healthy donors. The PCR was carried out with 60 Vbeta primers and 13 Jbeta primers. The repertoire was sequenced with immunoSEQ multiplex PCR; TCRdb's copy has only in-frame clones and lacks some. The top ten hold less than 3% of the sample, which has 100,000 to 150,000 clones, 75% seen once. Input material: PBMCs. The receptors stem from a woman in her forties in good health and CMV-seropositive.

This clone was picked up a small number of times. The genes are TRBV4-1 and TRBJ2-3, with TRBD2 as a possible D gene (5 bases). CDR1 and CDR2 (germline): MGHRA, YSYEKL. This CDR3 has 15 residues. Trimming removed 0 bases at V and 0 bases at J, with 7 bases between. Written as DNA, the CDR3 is TGCGCCAGCAGCCAAGAGCTAGCTAGCACAGATACGCAGTATTTT. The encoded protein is CASSQELASTDTQYF.

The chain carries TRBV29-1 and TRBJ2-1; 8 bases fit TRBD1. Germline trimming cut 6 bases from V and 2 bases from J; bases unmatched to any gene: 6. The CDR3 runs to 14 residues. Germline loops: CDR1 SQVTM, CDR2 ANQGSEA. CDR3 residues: CSVPDRVTYNEQFF. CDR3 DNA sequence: TGCAGCGTCCCGGACAGGGTGACCTACAATGAGCAGTTCTTC.

This CDR3 is CAWSRLAGGTYEQYF. The CDR3 nucleotides are TGTGCCTGGAGTAGACTAGCGGGGGGAACCTACGAGCAGTACTTC. The chain employs TRBV30 and TRBJ2-7, with 13 bases that match TRBD2. V lost 2 bases and J lost 2; bases outside the gene matches: 3. The CDR3 sequence is 15 residues long. The germline gives CDR1 GTSNPN, CDR2 SVGIG (reference sequence).

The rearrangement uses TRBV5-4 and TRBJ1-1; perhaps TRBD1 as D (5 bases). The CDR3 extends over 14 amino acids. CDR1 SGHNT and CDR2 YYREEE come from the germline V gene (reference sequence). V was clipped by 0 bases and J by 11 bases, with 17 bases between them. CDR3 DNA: TGTGCCAGCAGCTTGGCTCTAGGCGGGGCGGGGGCTTTCTTT. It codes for CASSLALGGAGAFF.

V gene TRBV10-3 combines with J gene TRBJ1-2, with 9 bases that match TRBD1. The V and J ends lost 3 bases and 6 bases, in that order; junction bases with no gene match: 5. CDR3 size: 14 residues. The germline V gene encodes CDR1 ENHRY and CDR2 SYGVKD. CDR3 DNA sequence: TGTGCCATCAGTGAAACGCGGACAGGGGATGGCTACACCTTC. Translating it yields CAISETRTGDGYTF.

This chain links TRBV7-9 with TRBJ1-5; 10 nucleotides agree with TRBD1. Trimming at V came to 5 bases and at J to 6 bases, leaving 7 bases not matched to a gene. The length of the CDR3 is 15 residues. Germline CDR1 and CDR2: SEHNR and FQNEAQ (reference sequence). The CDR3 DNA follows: TGTGCCAGCAGCGTACGGACAGGGGGGCGTCAGCCCCAGCATTTT. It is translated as CASSVRTGGRQPQHF.

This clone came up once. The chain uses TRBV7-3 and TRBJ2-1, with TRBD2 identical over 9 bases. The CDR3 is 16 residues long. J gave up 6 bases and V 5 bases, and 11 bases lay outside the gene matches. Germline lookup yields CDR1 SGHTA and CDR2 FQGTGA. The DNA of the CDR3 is TGTGCCAGCAGCCGTGACGTGGCGGGAGGGGGCAATGAGCAGTTCTTC. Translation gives CASSRDVAGGGNEQFF.

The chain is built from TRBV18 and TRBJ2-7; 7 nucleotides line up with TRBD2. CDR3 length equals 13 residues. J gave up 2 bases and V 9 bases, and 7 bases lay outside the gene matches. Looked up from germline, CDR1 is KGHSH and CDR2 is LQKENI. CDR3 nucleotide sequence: TGTGCCAGTTTCCAGGGAGGGCCCTACGAGCAGTACTTC. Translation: CASFQGGPYEQYF.

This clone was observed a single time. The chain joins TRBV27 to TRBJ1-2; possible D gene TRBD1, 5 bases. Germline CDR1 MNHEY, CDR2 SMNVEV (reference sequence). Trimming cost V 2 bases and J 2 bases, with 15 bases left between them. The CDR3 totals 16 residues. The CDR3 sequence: CASSLIREVRNYGYTF. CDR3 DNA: TGTGCCAGCAGTTTAATCAGGGAAGTCCGGAACTATGGCTACACCTTC.

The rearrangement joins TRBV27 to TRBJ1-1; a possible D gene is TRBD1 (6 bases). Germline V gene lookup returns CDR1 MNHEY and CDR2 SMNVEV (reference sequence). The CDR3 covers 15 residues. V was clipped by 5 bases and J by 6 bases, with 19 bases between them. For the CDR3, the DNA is TGTGCCAGCAGTAACCTCTCGCCCACAGGGTCTGAAGCTTTCTTT. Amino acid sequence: CASSNLSPTGSEAFF.

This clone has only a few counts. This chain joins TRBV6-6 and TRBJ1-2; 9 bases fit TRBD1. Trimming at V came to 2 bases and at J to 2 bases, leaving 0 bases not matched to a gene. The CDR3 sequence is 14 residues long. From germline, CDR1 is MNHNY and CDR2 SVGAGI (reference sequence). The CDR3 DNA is TGTGCCAGCAGTTACGGACAGGGGAACTATGGCTACACCTTC. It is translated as CASSYGQGNYGYTF.

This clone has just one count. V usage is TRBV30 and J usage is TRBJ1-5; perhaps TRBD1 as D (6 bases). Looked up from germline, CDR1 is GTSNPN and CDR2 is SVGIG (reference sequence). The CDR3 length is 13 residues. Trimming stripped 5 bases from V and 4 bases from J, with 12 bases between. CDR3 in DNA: TGTGCCTGGGCCGAGGACAGTAATCAGCCCCAGCATTTT. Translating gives CAWAEDSNQPQHF.

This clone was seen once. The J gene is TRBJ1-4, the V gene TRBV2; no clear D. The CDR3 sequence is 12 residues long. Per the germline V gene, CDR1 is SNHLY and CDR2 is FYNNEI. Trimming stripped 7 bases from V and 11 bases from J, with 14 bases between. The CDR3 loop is CASNSFRGKLFF. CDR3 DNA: TGTGCCAGCAATTCATTTCGAGGGAAACTGTTTTTT.

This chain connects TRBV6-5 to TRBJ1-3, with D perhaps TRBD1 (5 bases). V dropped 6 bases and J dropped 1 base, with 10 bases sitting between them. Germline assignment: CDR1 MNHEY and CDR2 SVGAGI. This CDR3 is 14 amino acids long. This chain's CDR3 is CASRLTVSGNTIYF. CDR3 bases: TGTGCCAGCAGACTGACAGTATCTGGAAACACCATATATTTT.

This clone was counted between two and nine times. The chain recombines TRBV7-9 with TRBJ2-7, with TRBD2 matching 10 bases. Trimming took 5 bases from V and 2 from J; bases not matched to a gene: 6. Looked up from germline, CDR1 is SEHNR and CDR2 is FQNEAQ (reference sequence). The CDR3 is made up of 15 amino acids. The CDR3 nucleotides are TGTGCCAGCAGCACGGGGACTAGCGAACCCTACGAGCAGTACTTC. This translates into CASSTGTSEPYEQYF.

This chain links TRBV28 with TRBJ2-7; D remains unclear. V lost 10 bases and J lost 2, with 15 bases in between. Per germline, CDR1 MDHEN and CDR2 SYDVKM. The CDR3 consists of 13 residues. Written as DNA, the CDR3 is TGTGCCACCACTGATCGCGGCCCCTACGAGCAGTACTTC. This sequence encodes CATTDRGPYEQYF.

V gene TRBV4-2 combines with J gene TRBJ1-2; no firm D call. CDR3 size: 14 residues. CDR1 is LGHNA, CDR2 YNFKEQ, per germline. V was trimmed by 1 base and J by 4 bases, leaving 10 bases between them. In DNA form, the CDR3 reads TGTGCCAGCAGCCAAGGCCCAGAACCCTATGGCTACACCTTC. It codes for CASSQGPEPYGYTF.

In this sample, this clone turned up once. As DNA, the CDR3 is TGTGCCAGTAGTACAGGACAGGGTAGGAAGGAAGGTGGCTACACCTTC. Translated, it gives CASSTGQGRKEGGYTF. V and J are TRBV19 and TRBJ1-2, with 8 bases matching TRBD1. Trimming cost V 4 bases and J 7 bases; bases outside gene matches: 14. Germline CDR1 LNHDA, CDR2 SQIVND (reference sequence). This CDR3 spans 16 amino acids.

The CDR3 protein is CASSSDRGQGETQYF. CDR3 coding DNA: TGTGCCAGCAGCTCCGACAGGGGGCAGGGAGAGACCCAGTACTTC. The chain uses TRBV7-3 and TRBJ2-5; TRBD1 agrees at 10 bases. Trimming cost V 4 bases and J 4 bases; bases outside gene matches: 6. The CDR3 spans 15 residues. The germline CDR1 and CDR2 sequences are SGHTA and FQGTGA.

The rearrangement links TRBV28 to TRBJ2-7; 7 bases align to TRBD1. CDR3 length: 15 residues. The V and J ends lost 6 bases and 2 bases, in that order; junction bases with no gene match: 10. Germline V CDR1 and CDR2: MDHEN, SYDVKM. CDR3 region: CASSLDRELAYEQYF. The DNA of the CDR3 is TGTGCCAGCAGCCTCGACAGGGAATTGGCCTACGAGCAGTACTTC.

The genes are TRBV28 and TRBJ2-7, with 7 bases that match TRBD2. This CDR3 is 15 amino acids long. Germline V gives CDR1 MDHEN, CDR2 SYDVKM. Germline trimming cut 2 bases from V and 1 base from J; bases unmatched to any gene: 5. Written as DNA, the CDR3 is TGTGCCAGCAGTTTAAGCGGGGCCACGTCCTACGAGCAGTACTTC. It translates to CASSLSGATSYEQYF. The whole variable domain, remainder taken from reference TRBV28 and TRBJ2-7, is DVKVTQSSRYLVKRTGEKVFLECVQDMDHENMFWYRQDPGLGLRLIYFSYDVKMKEKGDIPEGYSVSREKKERFSLILESASTNQTSMYLCASSLSGATSYEQYFGPGTRLTVT.

As DNA, the CDR3 is TGTGCCAGCAGCGGACAGAAGAAACTGTATGGCTACACCTTC. Translation gives CASSGQKKLYGYTF. This rearrangement joins TRBV6-4 to TRBJ1-2, with D maybe TRBD1 (6 bases). The V end was cut by 6 bases, the J end by 5 bases, with 16 bases between. Germline V gene lookup returns CDR1 MRHNA and CDR2 SNTAGT. This CDR3 has 14 amino acids.

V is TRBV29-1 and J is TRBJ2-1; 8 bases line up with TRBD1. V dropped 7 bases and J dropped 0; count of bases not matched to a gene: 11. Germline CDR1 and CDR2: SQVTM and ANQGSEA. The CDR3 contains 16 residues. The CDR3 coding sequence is TGCAGCGCCTACGGACAGGGAATCGGCTCCTACAATGAGCAGTTCTTC. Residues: CSAYGQGIGSYNEQFF.